The 10 T cell receptor beta chains below come from one sample, sequenced in a study of T-cell reconstitution after alpha-beta-depleted transplantation in children. Construction of the TCRbeta library involved unique molecular identifiers. TCRdb re-derived calls from the PCR reads in MiXCR, one entry per CDR3 protein. The table records about 350,000 distinct CDR3 sequences, about an eighth of them present only once. The specimen comprised PBMCs, sampled from the stem cell graft. These receptors all come from a human donor who donated a stem cell graft to a child with Fanconi anemia.

This clonotype was recorded at least ten times. V and J are TRBV11-2 and TRBJ2-7, with D maybe TRBD1 (6 bases). The CDR3 extends over 15 amino acids. The V end lost 2 bases, the J end lost 6 bases, and 17 bases lay between the germline ends. Germline CDR1 SGHAT, CDR2 FQNNGV. The CDR3: CASSLNPGHLVEQYF. Here the CDR3 DNA reads TGTGCCAGCAGCTTAAATCCGGGACACCTTGTCGAGCAGTACTTC.

This clonotype was counted many times. This rearrangement joins TRBV15 to TRBJ1-5; 8 bases match TRBD1. V shed 1 base and J 4 bases; nucleotides not matched to a gene: 6. The CDR3 has 16 amino acids. The germline gives CDR1 LNHNV, CDR2 YYDKDF (reference sequence). CDR3 sequence reads: CATSRGVDRGNQPQHF. The CDR3 nucleotides are TGTGCCACCAGCAGAGGCGTCGACAGGGGAAATCAGCCCCAGCATTTT.

The rearrangement joins TRBV18 to TRBJ1-1; 11 bases line up with TRBD1. The CDR3 is made up of 15 amino acids. CDR1 and CDR2 (germline): KGHSH, LQKENI. Unmatched junction bases numbered 4, after V lost 6 bases and J lost 1 base. CDR3 protein: CASSGQGAGNTEAFF. The CDR3 DNA is TGTGCCAGCTCCGGACAGGGGGCCGGGAACACTGAAGCTTTCTTT.

This clonotype was seen many times. The chain recombines TRBV5-5 with TRBJ2-2, with D uncertain. The length of the CDR3 is 14 residues. Germline V gene sequence: CDR1 SGHKS, CDR2 YYEKEE (reference sequence). Trimming left V 3 bases short and J 4 bases short, with 10 bases between. The DNA for the CDR3 is TGTGCCAGCAGCTCTTTTGCCACCACCGGGGAGCTGTTTTTT. It encodes CASSSFATTGELFF.

This clonotype has at least ten counts. The gene calls are TRBV20-1 and TRBJ2-5; no firm D call. The V and J ends lost 0 bases and 4 bases respectively, with 15 bases between them. CDR3 length: 15 residues. Germline CDR1 DFQATT, CDR2 SNEGSKA (reference sequence). The CDR3 spells CSARDRRQALETQYF. The CDR3 DNA is TGCAGTGCTAGAGATCGTCGGCAGGCTTTAGAGACCCAGTACTTC.

The J gene is TRBJ1-2, the V gene TRBV6-1, with no clear D. Trimming took off 8 bases at V and 13 bases at J, with 17 bases between the two ends. The CDR3 runs to 11 residues. Germline CDR1 MNHNS, CDR2 SASEGT. CDR3 sequence reads: CASRSISGSTF. CDR3 bases: TGTGCCAGCCGGAGTATCAGTGGTTCCACCTTC.

The chain is built from TRBV5-1 and TRBJ1-2; no firm D call. Germline V gives CDR1 SGHRS, CDR2 YFSETQ. V lost 1 base, J lost 8 bases, and 9 bases lay in between. The CDR3 is 12 amino acids. The CDR3, as DNA: TGCGCCAGCAGCTTGCCGCCGGAGGGCTACACCTTC. Translated, it gives CASSLPPEGYTF.

This clonotype was seen more than once but under ten times. The chain uses TRBV19 and TRBJ1-6; D unresolved. Per germline, CDR1 LNHDA and CDR2 SQIVND (reference sequence). V lost 3 bases, J lost 10 bases, and 7 bases lay in between. The CDR3 is 12 amino acids. In nucleotides, the CDR3 is TGTGCCAGTAGTATGCTGAACTCACCCCTCCACTTT. As protein: CASSMLNSPLHF.

This clonotype was detected a few times. The CDR3 reads CASRPLAGGRNNEQFF. CDR3 nucleotides: TGTGCCAGCAGACCACTAGCGGGGGGGCGGAACAATGAGCAGTTCTTC. The chain is built from TRBV2 and TRBJ2-1; 13 bases fit TRBD2. The CDR3 consists of 16 residues. The V gene's germline CDR1 is SNHLY and CDR2 FYNNEI. V lost 6 bases, J lost 5 bases, and 7 bases stayed unmatched.

Many counts were recorded for this clonotype. This chain connects TRBV12-3 or TRBV12-4 to TRBJ2-3; TRBD1 is a possible D gene (5 bases). The CDR3 sequence is 12 residues long. V was trimmed by 5 bases and J by 14 bases, leaving 17 bases between them. The CDR3 sequence: CASSQFQGSRYF. CDR3 nucleotides: TGTGCCAGCAGTCAATTCCAGGGTAGCCGGTATTTT.